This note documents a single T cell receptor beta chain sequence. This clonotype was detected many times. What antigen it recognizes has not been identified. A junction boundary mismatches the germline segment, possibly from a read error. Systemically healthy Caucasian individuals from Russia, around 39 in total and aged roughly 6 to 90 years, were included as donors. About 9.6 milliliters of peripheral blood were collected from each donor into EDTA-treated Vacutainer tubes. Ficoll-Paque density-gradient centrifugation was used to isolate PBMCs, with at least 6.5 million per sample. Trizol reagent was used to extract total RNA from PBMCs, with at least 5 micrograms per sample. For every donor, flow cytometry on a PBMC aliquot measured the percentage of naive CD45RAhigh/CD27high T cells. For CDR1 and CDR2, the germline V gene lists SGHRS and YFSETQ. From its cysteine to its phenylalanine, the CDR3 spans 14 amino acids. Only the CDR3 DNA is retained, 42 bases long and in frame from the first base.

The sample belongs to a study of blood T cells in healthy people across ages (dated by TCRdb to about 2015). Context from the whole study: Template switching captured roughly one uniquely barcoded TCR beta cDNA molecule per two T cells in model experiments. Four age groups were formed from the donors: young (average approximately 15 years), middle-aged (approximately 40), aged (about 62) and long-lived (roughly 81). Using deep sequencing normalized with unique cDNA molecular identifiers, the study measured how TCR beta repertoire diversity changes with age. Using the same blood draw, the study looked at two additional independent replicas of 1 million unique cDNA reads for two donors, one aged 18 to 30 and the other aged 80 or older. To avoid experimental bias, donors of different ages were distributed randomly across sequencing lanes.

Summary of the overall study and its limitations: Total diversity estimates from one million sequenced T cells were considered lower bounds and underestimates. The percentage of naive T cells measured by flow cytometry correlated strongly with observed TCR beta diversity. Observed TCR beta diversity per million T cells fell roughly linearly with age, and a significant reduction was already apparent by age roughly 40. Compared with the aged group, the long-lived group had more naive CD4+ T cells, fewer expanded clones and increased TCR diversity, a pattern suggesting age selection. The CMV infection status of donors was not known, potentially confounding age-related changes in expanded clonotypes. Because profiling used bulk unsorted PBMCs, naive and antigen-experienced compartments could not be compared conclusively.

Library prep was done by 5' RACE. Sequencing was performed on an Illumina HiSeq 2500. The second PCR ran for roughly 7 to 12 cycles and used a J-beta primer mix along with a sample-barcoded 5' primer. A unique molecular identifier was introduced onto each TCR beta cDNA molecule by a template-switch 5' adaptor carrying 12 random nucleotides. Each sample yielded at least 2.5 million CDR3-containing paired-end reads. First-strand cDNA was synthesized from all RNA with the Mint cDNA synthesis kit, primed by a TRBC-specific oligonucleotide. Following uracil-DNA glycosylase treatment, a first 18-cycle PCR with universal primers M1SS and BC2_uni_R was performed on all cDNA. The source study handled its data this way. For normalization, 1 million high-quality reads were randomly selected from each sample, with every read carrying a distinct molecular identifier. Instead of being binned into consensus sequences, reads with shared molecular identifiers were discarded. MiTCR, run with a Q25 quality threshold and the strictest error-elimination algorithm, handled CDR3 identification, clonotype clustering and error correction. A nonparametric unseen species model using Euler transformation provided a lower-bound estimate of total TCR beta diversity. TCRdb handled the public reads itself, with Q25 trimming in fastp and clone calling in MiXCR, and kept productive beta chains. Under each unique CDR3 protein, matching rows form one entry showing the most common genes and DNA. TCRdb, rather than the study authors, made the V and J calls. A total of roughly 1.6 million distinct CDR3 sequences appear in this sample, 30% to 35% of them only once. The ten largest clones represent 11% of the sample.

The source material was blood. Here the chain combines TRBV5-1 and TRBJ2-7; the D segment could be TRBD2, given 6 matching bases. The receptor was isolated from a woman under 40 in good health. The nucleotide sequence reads TGTGCCAGCAGCTTGGAGCGGGTGACCTACGAGCAGTACTTC. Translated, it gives CASSLERVTYEQYF.